The rows below give T cell receptor beta chains drawn from one sample of a study of a mutant IDH1 vaccine in newly diagnosed glioma. No antigen is known for these receptors. TCRdb's table, derived via immunoSEQ multiplex PCR, lists solely in-frame clones and lacks some. The sample lists 26,000 or so clones; 83% were seen once. Here the sequenced sample was PBMCs, taken from a glioma patient whose treatment included an IDH1 peptide vaccine. The source of these receptors is a man aged 25-45 years with glioma. CDR3s include the opening cysteine and the closing phenylalanine or tryptophan. The order of the fields is D gene, J gene, V gene, clone size, CDR3 DNA, CDR3 protein. D genes are given only for firm matches. Clone size is given for some rows only: seen once, a few or many times, or a class if the clone is expanded.

TRBD2 | TRBJ2-1 | TRBV5-1 | . | TGCGCCAGCAGCTGGGGGGGTAGAGCGCCTTACAATGAGCAGTTCTTC | CASSWGGRAPYNEQFF
. | TRBJ1-6 | TRBV9 | . | TGTGCCAGCAGCGCTTCTCTAGTGGCTTCACCCCTCCACTTT | CASSASLVASPLHF
. | TRBJ1-1 | TRBV7-2 | . | TGTGCCAGCAGCTTGGTGGGGGATCTCGGCACTGAAGCTTTCTTT | CASSLVGDLGTEAFF
TRBD1 | TRBJ2-7 | TRBV5-8 | . | TGTGCCAGCAGCTCGGCAGGGGGAAGCTCCTACGAGCAGTACTTC | CASSSAGGSSYEQYF
. | TRBJ2-7 | TRBV5-1 | . | TGCGCCAGCAGCCCCGAGGGGGATGGGATGGACGAGCAGTACTTC | CASSPEGDGMDEQYF
TRBD1 | TRBJ2-1 | TRBV5-1 | once | TGCGCCAGCACCCCTCGTCTCACAGGGGCGGATGAGCAGTTCTTC | CASTPRLTGADEQFF
. | TRBJ2-5 | TRBV6-5 | . | TGTGCCAGCGCGAGGATGGGCGAGACCCAGTACTTC | CASARMGETQYF
. | TRBJ2-2 | TRBV29-1 | . | TGCAGCGTCGGGGAGGTGGACACCGGGGAGCTGTTTTTT | CSVGEVDTGELFF
. | TRBJ1-1 | TRBV7-9 | . | TGTGCCAGCAGCTTTGTCTACGGGAACACTGAAGCTTTCTTT | CASSFVYGNTEAFF
TRBD1 | TRBJ1-1 | TRBV5-1 | . | TGCGCCAGCAGCCACCGACAGGGAGACACTGAAGCTTTCTTT | CASSHRQGDTEAFF
TRBD2 | TRBJ2-7 | TRBV4-2 | few | TGTGCCAGCAGTCCGGGACTAGACGTCTACGAGCAGTACTTC | CASSPGLDVYEQYF
. | TRBJ2-1 | TRBV7-6 | . | TGTGCCAGCAGCAGATCTAGGGATGAGCAGTTCTTC | CASSRSRDEQFF
TRBD1 | TRBJ1-6 | TRBV30 | once | TGTGCCTGGAGGCCGGGGGACAGAGATAATTCACCCCTCCACTTT | CAWRPGDRDNSPLHF
. | TRBJ1-1 | TRBV7-8 | . | TGTGCCAGCAGCTTAAGCGCCGGGGTGAACACTGAAGCTTTCTTT | CASSLSAGVNTEAFF
. | TRBJ2-7 | TRBV30 | few | TGTGCCTGGAGTGGCAGGGGGAGGGAATACGAGCAGTACTTC | CAWSGRGREYEQYF
. | TRBJ1-3 | TRBV5-8 | . | TGTGCCAGCAGCTTGGAAGGGGACCCAGGAAACACCATATATTTT | CASSLEGDPGNTIYF
. | TRBJ2-1 | TRBV7-8 | . | TGTGCCAGCAGCTCGTGGGATAGCTCCTACAATGAGCAGTTCTTC | CASSSWDSSYNEQFF
. | TRBJ2-7 | TRBV25-1 | once | TGTGCCAGCAGTGAAGGTTTGGGCGAGCAGTACTTC | CASSEGLGEQYF
. | TRBJ1-2 | TRBV5-4 | . | TGTGCCAGCAGCCGGACAGTTCTAGGAGCGATGGGAGGCTACACCTTC | CASSRTVLGAMGGYTF
. | TRBJ1-3 | TRBV6-5 | . | TGTGCCAGCAGACCCTACAGAGACTCTGGAAACACCATATATTTT | CASRPYRDSGNTIYF
. | TRBJ2-7 | TRBV7-2 | . | TGTGCCAGCAGCTTGCAGTCGTCCTACGAGCAGTACTTC | CASSLQSSYEQYF
. | TRBJ1-3 | TRBV6-5 | . | TGTGCCAGCAGTTACTCGTCCAGGGTGCCTGGAAACACCATATATTTT | CASSYSSRVPGNTIYF
TRBD1 | TRBJ1-3 | TRBV5-1 | . | TGCGCCAGCAGCTCGACGAGTGGGGACAGCTCTGGAAACACCATATATTTT | CASSSTSGDSSGNTIYF
. | TRBJ1-1 | TRBV20-1 | . | TGCAGTGCTAATCCTAACACTGAAGCTTTCTTT | CSANPNTEAFF
TRBD1 | TRBJ2-5 | TRBV19 | once | TGTGCCAGTAGTACTCCGACAGGGTTTGTTTCAGAGACCCAGTACTTC | CASSTPTGFVSETQYF
TRBD1 | TRBJ1-2 | TRBV6-1 | . | TGTGCCAGCAGTGGACAGGGGATGTTCGGCTACACCTTC | CASSGQGMFGYTF
. | TRBJ2-2 | TRBV14 | . | TGTGCCAGCAGCTCGTTGGGGAGTACCGGGGAGCTGTTTTTT | CASSSLGSTGELFF
. | TRBJ2-5 | TRBV30 | . | TGTGCCTGGAGGCGGGGGCGAAGAGGGGAGACCCAGTACTTC | CAWRRGRRGETQYF
. | TRBJ1-1 | TRBV6-6 | . | TGTGCCAGCAGTTACTCGAACAGGCTTATGAACACTGAAGCTTTCTTT | CASSYSNRLMNTEAFF
. | TRBJ2-7 | TRBV27 | . | TGTGCCAGCAGCCCAAACGGGGGGCGCGGCGAGCAGTACTTC | CASSPNGGRGEQYF
TRBD1 | TRBJ2-6 | TRBV30 | . | TGTGCCTGGAGTGTACTCCCTCGGACAGGGCCGCCCTCTGGGGCCAACGTCCTGACTTTC | CAWSVLPRTGPPSGANVLTF
. | TRBJ2-7 | TRBV10-3 | . | TGTGCCATCAGTGCCTCTGGACGCCCCTACGAGCAGTACTTC | CAISASGRPYEQYF
TRBD1 | TRBJ1-4 | TRBV30 | . | TGTGCCTGGAGTGCCGGGACAGATAATGAAAAACTGTTTTTT | CAWSAGTDNEKLFF
. | TRBJ2-2 | TRBV7-9 | few | TGTGCCAGCAGTCTTTTATTGAACACCGGGGAGCTGTTTTTT | CASSLLLNTGELFF
TRBD1 | TRBJ1-2 | TRBV30 | . | TGTGCCTTTGGACAGGACTATGGCTACACCTTC | CAFGQDYGYTF
. | TRBJ2-7 | TRBV2 | . | TGTGCCAGCAGCCCCCCGGGCTCCTACGAGCAGTACTTC | CASSPPGSYEQYF
. | TRBJ2-7 | TRBV7-8 | once | TGTGCCAGCAGCTTAGGTGGGGGGCCATTCGACTACGAGCAGTACTTC | CASSLGGGPFDYEQYF
TRBD2 | TRBJ2-7 | TRBV2 | . | TGTGCCAGCAGTGAAAGTAGCGGGAGGGCTAGCGAGCAGTACTTC | CASSESSGRASEQYF
TRBD2 | TRBJ2-7 | TRBV27 | . | TGTGCCAGCAGTTCCGGGACTAGCGGCTCCTACGAGCAGTACTTC | CASSSGTSGSYEQYF
. | TRBJ1-1 | TRBV7-9 | . | TGTGCCAGCAGCTTAGAACCCGGACGGGACACTGAAGCTTTCTTT | CASSLEPGRDTEAFF
. | TRBJ2-7 | TRBV30 | . | TGTGCCTGGAAGCAGCAGGGCTCCTACGAGCAGTACTTC | CAWKQQGSYEQYF
. | TRBJ1-4 | TRBV5-5 | . | TGTGCCAGCAGCCCTGGGGGTCTCGGGGGCACTAATGAAAAACTGTTTTTT | CASSPGGLGGTNEKLFF
. | TRBJ2-7 | TRBV4-1 | . | TGCGCCAGCAGCGCGGACGGCGGATCCTACGAGCAGTACTTC | CASSADGGSYEQYF
TRBD1 | TRBJ1-2 | TRBV9 | . | TGTGCCAGCAGCGCCCAAAGACAGGGAAACTATGGCTACACCTTC | CASSAQRQGNYGYTF
. | TRBJ1-6 | TRBV9 | few | TGTGCCAGCAGCGTAGGGTCGGGGGGCGCGAGCTATAATTCACCCCTCCACTTT | CASSVGSGGASYNSPLHF
. | TRBJ1-5 | TRBV5-1 | . | TGCGCCAGCAGCTTAACACCCTATAGCAATCAGCCCCAGCATTTT | CASSLTPYSNQPQHF
. | TRBJ2-7 | TRBV5-6 | . | TGTGCCAGCAGCCAGGACAGATCTCGGAACGAGCAGTACTTC | CASSQDRSRNEQYF
. | TRBJ2-7 | TRBV21-1 | . | TGTGCCAGCAGCAAAGGCGCTAGCGGGAGGGCCGGTACCTTCGGGGAGCAGTACTTC | CASSKGASGRAGTFGEQYF
TRBD1 | TRBJ2-2 | TRBV4-1 | . | TGCGCCAGCAGCCACCTAGGGACAGGGAAAAACACCGGGGAGCTGTTTTTT | CASSHLGTGKNTGELFF
. | TRBJ1-2 | TRBV5-4 | . | TGTGCCAGCAGCTTGGTAGGACAGCCCGGTTATGGCTACACCTTC | CASSLVGQPGYGYTF
. | TRBJ2-7 | TRBV18 | . | TGTGCCAGCTCACACCCCCGCTACGAGCAGTACTTC | CASSHPRYEQYF
. | TRBJ1-5 | TRBV10-3 | . | TGTGCCATCAGTGACAGGACGTATAGCAATCAGCCCCAGCATTTT | CAISDRTYSNQPQHF
. | TRBJ2-6 | TRBV25-1 | . | TGTGCCAGCAGTCCCCCTACTGGGGCCAACGTCCTGACTTTC | CASSPPTGANVLTF
. | TRBJ2-7 | TRBV6-1 | . | TGTGCCAGCGACGCCCCCCGGGGGTACGAGCAGTACTTC | CASDAPRGYEQYF
. | TRBJ1-6 | TRBV6-6 | . | TGTGCCAGCAGGGAAACCGGGCAGGGGAATTCACCCCTCCACTTT | CASRETGQGNSPLHF